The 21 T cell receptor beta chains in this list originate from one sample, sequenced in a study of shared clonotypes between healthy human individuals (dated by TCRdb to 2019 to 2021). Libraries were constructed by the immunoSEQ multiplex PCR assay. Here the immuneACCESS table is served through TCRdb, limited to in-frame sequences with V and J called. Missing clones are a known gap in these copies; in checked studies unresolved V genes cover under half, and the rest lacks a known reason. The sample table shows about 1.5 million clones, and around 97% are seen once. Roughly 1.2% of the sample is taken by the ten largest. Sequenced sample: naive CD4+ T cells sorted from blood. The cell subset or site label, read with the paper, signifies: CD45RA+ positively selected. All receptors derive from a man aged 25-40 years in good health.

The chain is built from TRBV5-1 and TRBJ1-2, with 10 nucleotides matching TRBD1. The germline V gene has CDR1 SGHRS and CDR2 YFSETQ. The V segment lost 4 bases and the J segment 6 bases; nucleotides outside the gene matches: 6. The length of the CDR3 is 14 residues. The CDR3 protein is CASSPRGTGDGYTF. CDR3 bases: TGCGCCAGCAGCCCGCGAGGGACAGGGGATGGCTACACCTTC.

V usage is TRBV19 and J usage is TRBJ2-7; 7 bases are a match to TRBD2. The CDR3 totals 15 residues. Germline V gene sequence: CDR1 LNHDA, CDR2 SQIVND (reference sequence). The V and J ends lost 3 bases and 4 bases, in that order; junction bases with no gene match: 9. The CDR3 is CASSMFGQAGYEQYF. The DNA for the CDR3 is TGTGCCAGTAGTATGTTCGGACAAGCGGGGTACGAGCAGTACTTC.

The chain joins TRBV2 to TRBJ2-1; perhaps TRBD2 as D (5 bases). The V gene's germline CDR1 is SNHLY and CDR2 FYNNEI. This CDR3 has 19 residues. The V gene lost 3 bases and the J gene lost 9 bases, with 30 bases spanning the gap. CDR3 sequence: CASSDFAGAKGSAMLEQFF. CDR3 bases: TGTGCCAGCAGTGATTTCGCAGGCGCGAAAGGGAGCGCCATGCTTGAGCAGTTCTTC.

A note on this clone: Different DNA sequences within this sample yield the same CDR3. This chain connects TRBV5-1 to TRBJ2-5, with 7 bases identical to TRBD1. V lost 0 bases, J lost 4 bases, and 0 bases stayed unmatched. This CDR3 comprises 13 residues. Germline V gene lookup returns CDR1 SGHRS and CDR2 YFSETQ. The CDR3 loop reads CASSLGTGETQYF. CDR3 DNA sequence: TGCGCCAGCAGCTTGGGGACAGGAGAGACCCAGTACTTC.

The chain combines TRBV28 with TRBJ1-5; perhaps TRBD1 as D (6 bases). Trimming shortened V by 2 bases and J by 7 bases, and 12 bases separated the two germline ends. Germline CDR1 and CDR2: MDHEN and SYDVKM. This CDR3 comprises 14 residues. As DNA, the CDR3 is TGTGCCAGCAGTTTAGTGGGACAAAAGCAGCCCCAGCATTTT. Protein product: CASSLVGQKQPQHF.

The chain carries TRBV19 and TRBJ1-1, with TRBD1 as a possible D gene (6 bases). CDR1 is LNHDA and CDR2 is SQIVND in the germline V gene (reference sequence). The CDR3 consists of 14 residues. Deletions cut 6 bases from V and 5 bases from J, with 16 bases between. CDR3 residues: CASRITGTGTEAFF. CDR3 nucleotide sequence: TGTGCCAGTAGGATAACAGGGACGGGGACTGAAGCTTTCTTT.

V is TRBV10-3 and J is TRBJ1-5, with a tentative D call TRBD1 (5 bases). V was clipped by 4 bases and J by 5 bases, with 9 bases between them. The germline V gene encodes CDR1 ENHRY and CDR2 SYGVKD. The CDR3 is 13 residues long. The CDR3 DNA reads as TGTGCCATCAGTGGGGGGTTTGATCAGCCCCAGCATTTT. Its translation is CAISGGFDQPQHF.

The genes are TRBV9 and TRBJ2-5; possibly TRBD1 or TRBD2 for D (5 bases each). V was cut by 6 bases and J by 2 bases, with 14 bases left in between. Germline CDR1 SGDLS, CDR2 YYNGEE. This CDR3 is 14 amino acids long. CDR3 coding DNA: TGTGCCAGCACCCCAGACGGGGCACAAGAGACCCAGTACTTC. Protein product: CASTPDGAQETQYF.

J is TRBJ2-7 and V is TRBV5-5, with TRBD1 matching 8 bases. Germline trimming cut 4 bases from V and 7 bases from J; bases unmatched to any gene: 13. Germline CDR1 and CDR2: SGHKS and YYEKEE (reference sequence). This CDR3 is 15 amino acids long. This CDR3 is CASSPIPDRDKEQYF. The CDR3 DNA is TGTGCCAGCAGCCCTATTCCGGACAGGGATAAGGAGCAGTACTTC.

CDR3 nucleotides: TGTGCCTGGACCACATCGAGGAGCAATCAGCCCCAGCATTTT. It codes for CAWTTSRSNQPQHF. The chain recombines TRBV30 with TRBJ1-5; D is unresolved. This CDR3 spans 14 amino acids. Germline-derived CDR1 and CDR2 are GTSNPN and SVGIG (reference sequence). V lost 4 bases to trimming and J lost 1 base, with 11 bases between them.

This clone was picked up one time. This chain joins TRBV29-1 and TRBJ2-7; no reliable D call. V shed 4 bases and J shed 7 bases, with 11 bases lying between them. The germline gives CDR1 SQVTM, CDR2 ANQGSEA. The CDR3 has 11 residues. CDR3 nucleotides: TGCAGCGTTGGGGTTCCCGTGGAGCAGTACTTC. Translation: CSVGVPVEQYF.

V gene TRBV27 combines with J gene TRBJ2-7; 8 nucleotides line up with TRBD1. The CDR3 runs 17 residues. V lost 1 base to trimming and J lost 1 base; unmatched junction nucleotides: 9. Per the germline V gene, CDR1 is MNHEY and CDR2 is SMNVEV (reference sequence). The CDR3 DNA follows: TGTGCCAGCAGTTTATATCTCGGGACAGGAAATTCCTACGAGCAGTACTTC. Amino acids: CASSLYLGTGNSYEQYF.

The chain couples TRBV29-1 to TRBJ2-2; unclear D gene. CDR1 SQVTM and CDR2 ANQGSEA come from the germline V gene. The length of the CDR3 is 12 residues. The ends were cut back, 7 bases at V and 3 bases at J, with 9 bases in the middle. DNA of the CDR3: TGCAGCGCCTCGCGGTACACCGGGGAGCTGTTTTTT. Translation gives CSASRYTGELFF.

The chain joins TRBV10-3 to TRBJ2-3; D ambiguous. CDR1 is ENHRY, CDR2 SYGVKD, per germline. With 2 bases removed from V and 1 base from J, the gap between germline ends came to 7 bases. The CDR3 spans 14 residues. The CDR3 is CAISEGVGTDTQYF. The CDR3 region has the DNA TGTGCCATCAGTGAGGGTGTTGGCACAGATACGCAGTATTTT.

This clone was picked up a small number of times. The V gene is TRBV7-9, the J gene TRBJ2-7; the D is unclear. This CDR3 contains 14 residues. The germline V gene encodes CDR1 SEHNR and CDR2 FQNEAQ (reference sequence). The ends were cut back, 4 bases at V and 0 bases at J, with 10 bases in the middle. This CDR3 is CASSSLGISYEQYF. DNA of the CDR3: TGTGCCAGCAGCTCATTGGGGATCTCCTACGAGCAGTACTTC.

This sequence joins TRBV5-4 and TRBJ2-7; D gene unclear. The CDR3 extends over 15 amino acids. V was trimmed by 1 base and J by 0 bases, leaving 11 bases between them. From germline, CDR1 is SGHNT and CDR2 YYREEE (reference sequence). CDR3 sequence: CASSLSIGPSYEQYF. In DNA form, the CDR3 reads TGTGCCAGCAGCTTGTCCATCGGACCCTCCTACGAGCAGTACTTC.

CDR3 in DNA: TGTGCCAGCAGCTTTTCCGGGAGTGGATGGCAGTTCTTC. Protein sequence: CASSFSGSGWQFF. The chain is built from TRBV11-3 and TRBJ2-1; weak D call: TRBD2 (6 bases). The germline gives CDR1 SGHNT, CDR2 YENEEA. Trimming shortened V by 3 bases and J by 12 bases, and 15 bases separated the two germline ends. The CDR3 spans 13 residues.

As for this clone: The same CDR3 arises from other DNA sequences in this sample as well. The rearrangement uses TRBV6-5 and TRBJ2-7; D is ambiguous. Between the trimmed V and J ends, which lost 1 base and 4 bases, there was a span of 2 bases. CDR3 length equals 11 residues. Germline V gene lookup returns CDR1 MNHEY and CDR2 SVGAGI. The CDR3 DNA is TGTGCCAGCAGTTACTTGTACGAGCAGTACTTC. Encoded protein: CASSYLYEQYF.

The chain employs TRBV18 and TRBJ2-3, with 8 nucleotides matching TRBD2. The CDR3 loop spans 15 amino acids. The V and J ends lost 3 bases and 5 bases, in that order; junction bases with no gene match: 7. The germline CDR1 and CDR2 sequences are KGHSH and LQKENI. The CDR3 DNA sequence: TGTGCCAGCTCACCGGATAGCGGGGCAGGAGATACGCAGTATTTT. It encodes CASSPDSGAGDTQYF.

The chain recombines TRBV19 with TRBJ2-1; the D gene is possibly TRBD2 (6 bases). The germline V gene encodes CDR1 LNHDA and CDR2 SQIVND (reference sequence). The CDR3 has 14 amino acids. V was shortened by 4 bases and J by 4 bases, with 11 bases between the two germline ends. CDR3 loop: CASSTRGRYNEQFF. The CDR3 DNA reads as TGTGCCAGTAGTACGCGGGGACGGTACAATGAGCAGTTCTTC.

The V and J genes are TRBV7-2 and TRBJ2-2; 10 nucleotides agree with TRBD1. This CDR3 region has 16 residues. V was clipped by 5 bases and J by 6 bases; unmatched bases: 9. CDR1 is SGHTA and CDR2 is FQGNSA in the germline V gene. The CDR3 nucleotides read TGTGCCAGCAGCCCAAAGATGGACAGGGGGGCCGGGGAGCTGTTTTTT. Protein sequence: CASSPKMDRGAGELFF. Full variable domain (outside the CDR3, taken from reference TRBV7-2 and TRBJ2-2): GAGVSQSPSNKVTEKGKDVELRCDPISGHTALYWYRQSLGQGLEFLIYFQGNSAPDKSGLPSDRFSAERTGGSVSTLTIQRTQQEDSAVYLCASSPKMDRGAGELFFGEGSRLTVL.